The clone carrying this TCR beta chain was found a few times. The antigen remains unidentified. The data derive from a study of cytomegalovirus exposure and HLA in healthy donors. Whole-study findings and limits: When a later analysis was performed, an Asian-associated ancestry cluster reportedly had fewer N-insertions than the roughly 730-donor mean.

PCR employed 60 Vbeta and 13 Jbeta primers. Assay used: immunoSEQ multiplex PCR; TCRdb lists only in-frame clones, some missing. The sample holds 35,000 to 55,000 clones, 51% seen once. V lost 10 bases to trimming and J lost 5 bases, with 14 bases between them. Germline V gives CDR1 ENHRY, CDR2 SYGVKD. This CDR3 has 13 amino acids. The receptor was derived from a man aged 55 to 70 in good health and CMV-seronegative. The chain recombines TRBV10-3 with TRBJ1-4; maybe TRBD1 (5 bases). Sequencing was carried out using PBMCs. CDR3 bases: TGTGCCACCCGGGTGGGGCTCAATGAAAAACTGTTTTTT. Its protein is CATRVGLNEKLFF.